This T cell receptor (beta chain) was identified in a study of blood T cell repertoires in COVID-19. Seattle cases were enrolled at active infection and followed longitudinally. The CDR3 runs 18 residues. V trimming: 7 bases; J trimming: 2 bases; junction bases outside the gene matches: 20. Germline V gene sequence: CDR1 SGHTS, CDR2 YDEGEE. The data were produced by immunoSEQ multiplex PCR, yet TCRdb's version contains in-frame clones alone and is incomplete. The sample lists hundreds of thousands of clones; about four fifths were seen once. The material sequenced was peripheral blood. The chain carries TRBV5-8 and TRBJ1-1; TRBD1 aligns across 7 bases. The clonotype comes from a woman aged 80 or older with COVID-19, enrolled during active disease. CDR3: CASLSRRGQGVNNTEAFF. The CDR3 region has the DNA TGTGCCAGCCTTTCCCGACGGGGGCAGGGGGTGAATAACACTGAAGCTTTCTTT.